This T cell receptor beta chain was recovered during a study of cytomegalovirus exposure and HLA in healthy donors. This PCR relied on a set of 60 Vbeta primers and 13 Jbeta primers. Assay used: immunoSEQ multiplex PCR; TCRdb lists only in-frame clones, some missing. The repertoire holds about 160,000 clones, with approximately 80% as singletons. Germline CDR1 and CDR2: MDHEN and SYDVKM. The V end lost 3 bases, the J end lost 0 bases, and 12 bases lay between the germline ends. The CDR3 covers 17 residues. This chain joins TRBV28 and TRBJ1-6, with a tentative D call TRBD1 (6 bases). Sequencing was done on a sample of PBMCs. The sequence was collected from a man between 45 and 60 years old in good health and CMV-seropositive. The DNA for the CDR3 is TGTGCCAGCAGTTTTAGGGGGGGGAGCTCCTATAATTCACCCCTCCACTTT. Amino acid sequence: CASSFRGGSSYNSPLHF.